This T cell receptor (beta chain) was profiled in a study of molecular identifiers for immune sequencing clone quantification. Study-wide results and limits: The study reportedly detected spiked Jurkat TCR RNA from one cell among around 1 million naive cells.

A single record per CDR3 protein comes from TCRdb applying MiXCR to the PCR reads. This sample yields more than 550,000 distinct CDR3 sequences, of which about 25% are seen a single time; 0.78% belongs to the top ten. A remark on this clonotype: Its antigen remains unknown.

CDR3 size: 14 residues. Germline V gene sequence: CDR1 MDHEN, CDR2 SYDVKM. V gave up 3 bases and J gave up 5 bases, with 14 bases separating them. Sequences were obtained from naive CD8+ T cells from blood, with Jurkat cell RNA spiked in. Stated subset: FACS-sorted CD8+CD4-CCR7+CD45RA+ naive T cells. V and J are TRBV28 and TRBJ2-7; TRBD2 is a possible D gene (6 bases). The origin of this receptor is a human donor in good health. Some libraries in this study had Jurkat cell RNA spiked in. The CDR3 is CASSFMAGINEQYF. For the CDR3, the DNA is TGTGCCAGCAGTTTTATGGCGGGAATCAACGAGCAGTACTTC.